The rows below give T cell receptor beta chains drawn from one sample of a study of blood T cell repertoires in COVID-19. Sequencing used immunoSEQ multiplex PCR; TCRdb keeps in-frame clones, though not all of them. The data hold approximately 280,000 clones, with more than 75% observed a single time. Sequenced input: peripheral blood. Source of these receptors: a woman younger than 45 who had recovered from COVID-19. Each CDR3 is given with its conserved first and last residue. D genes are given only for firm matches. Not every row has a clone size; where given, it reads once, few, many or a size class.

V gene,clone size,J gene,D gene,CDR3 DNA,CDR3 protein
TRBV5-8,-,TRBJ2-1,-,TGTGCCAGCACCTCGGGCAGGGGATACTCCTACAATGAGCAGTTCTTC,CASTSGRGYSYNEQFF
TRBV24-1,once,TRBJ2-1,-,TGTGCCACCAGTGATTTCTATCCGGGTTACAATGAGCAGTTCTTC,CATSDFYPGYNEQFF
TRBV6-2/TRBV6-3,-,TRBJ2-7,-,TGTGCCAGCAGTCAGTCGGGGGAGTCCTACGAGCAGTACTTC,CASSQSGESYEQYF
TRBV5-1,-,TRBJ2-6,TRBD2,TGCGCCACCCAAACCCTAGCGGCCCACTCTGGGGCCAACGTCCTGACTTTC,CATQTLAAHSGANVLTF
TRBV5-4,-,TRBJ2-7,-,TGTGCCAGCAGCCCTGAAGTGGAGGCGGACTCCTACGAGCAGTACTTC,CASSPEVEADSYEQYF
TRBV23-1,-,TRBJ1-1,-,TGCGCCAGCAGTCAAGCCCCCCAGTCGAACACTGAAGCTTTCTTT,CASSQAPQSNTEAFF
TRBV11-2,-,TRBJ2-2,TRBD2,TGTGCCACCGCGGGGGGCCCCAGACCGACGAACACCGGGGAGCTGTTTTTT,CATAGGPRPTNTGELFF
TRBV10-1,few,TRBJ2-7,TRBD1,TGCGCCAGAGGGGCTCCAGGGGGCCACGAGCAGTACTTC,CARGAPGGHEQYF
TRBV10-3,-,TRBJ2-2,-,TGTGCCATCAGCCGTTCGGGCGGGCGAGACACCGGGGAGCTGTTTTTT,CAISRSGGRDTGELFF
TRBV4-3,-,TRBJ1-1,TRBD1,TGCGCCAGCAGCCAAGATCGGACAGGAGGCCTTGAAGCTTTCTTT,CASSQDRTGGLEAFF
TRBV29-1,-,TRBJ2-7,TRBD2,TGCAGCGTCGCTGTAGCGGGAGCCTACGAGCAGTACTTC,CSVAVAGAYEQYF
TRBV18,-,TRBJ2-2,-,TGTGCCAGCTCATCTTCCGTGAGGGCCACCGGGGAGCTGTTTTTT,CASSSSVRATGELFF
TRBV5-1,-,TRBJ2-7,-,TGCGCCAGCAGCTTGAGTCCCCCAGGTTACGAGCAGTACTTC,CASSLSPPGYEQYF
TRBV14,few,TRBJ1-1,-,TGTGCCAGCAGCCAATCACAGAACACTGAAGCTTTCTTT,CASSQSQNTEAFF
TRBV28,-,TRBJ1-4,TRBD1,TGTGCCAGCAGTCTAGACAGGGGGCATGATGAAAAACTGTTTTTT,CASSLDRGHDEKLFF
TRBV4-1,-,TRBJ2-3,TRBD2,TGCGCCAGCAGCCAAGTTGGCGGGGGATACACAGATACGCAGTATTTT,CASSQVGGGYTDTQYF
TRBV30,-,TRBJ1-6,-,TGTGCCTGGAGTAATGGCAGGGTTTATAATTCACCCCTCCACTTT,CAWSNGRVYNSPLHF
TRBV10-2,-,TRBJ2-7,TRBD2,TGCGCCAGCAGTGAGGGGGCGGGGGGGCCGAGCGAGCAGTACTTC,CASSEGAGGPSEQYF
TRBV6-5,-,TRBJ2-1,TRBD2,TGTGCCAGCAGTTACAGTCGGGGGGTCGTTGAGCAGTTCTTC,CASSYSRGVVEQFF
TRBV11-1,once,TRBJ2-1,TRBD2,TGTGCCAGCAGCTTGGGACTAGCCCAGAGAATCAATGAGCAGTTCTTC,CASSLGLAQRINEQFF
TRBV7-8,-,TRBJ2-1,TRBD2,TGTGCCAGCAGCTTAGTCACTAGCGGGAGAAATGAGCAGTTCTTC,CASSLVTSGRNEQFF
TRBV19,-,TRBJ2-1,TRBD2,TGTGCCAGTAGTATTGGAGCGGGGTCTTCCTACAATGAGCAGTTCTTC,CASSIGAGSSYNEQFF
TRBV6-1,-,TRBJ1-5,-,TGTGCCAGCAGTGAAGCCCGTAGGAGTAGCAATCAGCCCCAGCATTTT,CASSEARRSSNQPQHF
TRBV19,once,TRBJ2-1,-,TGTGCCAGTAGTCACTCTTTACCAGGTGAGCAGTTCTTC,CASSHSLPGEQFF
TRBV28,-,TRBJ1-3,-,TGTGCCAGCAGTCGGGGACTGAATGGAAACACCATATATTTT,CASSRGLNGNTIYF
TRBV3-1/TRBV3-2,-,TRBJ1-2,TRBD1,TGTGCCAGCAGCCGCTCCGGGACAGGGCTTAATGGCTACACCTTC,CASSRSGTGLNGYTF
TRBV14,-,TRBJ2-7,TRBD1,TGTGCCAGCAGCGCAAGAAGGGACAGGGCCTACGAGCAGTACTTC,CASSARRDRAYEQYF
TRBV28,few,TRBJ1-3,-,TGTGCCAGCAGTTTAGTGCAGGCTGGAAACACCATATATTTT,CASSLVQAGNTIYF
TRBV7-6,-,TRBJ2-7,TRBD1,TGTGCCAGCAGCTGGGGGACAGAATACGAGCAGTACTTC,CASSWGTEYEQYF
TRBV10-1,-,TRBJ2-7,TRBD2,TGCGCCAGCAGTGAGGGGACTAGCGGCTACGAGCAGTACTTC,CASSEGTSGYEQYF
TRBV12-3/TRBV12-4,-,TRBJ1-1,-,TGTGCCAGCAGCCCCGAGGGCACTGAAGCTTTCTTT,CASSPEGTEAFF
TRBV2,-,TRBJ2-4,-,TGTGCCAGCAGTGAGTTGGAGTCGGGGGCCAAAAACATTCAGTACTTC,CASSELESGAKNIQYF
TRBV30,-,TRBJ1-5,TRBD1,TGTGCCTGGAGTCCAGGGACAGGGGTTTTCAATCAGCCCCAGCATTTT,CAWSPGTGVFNQPQHF
TRBV5-6,-,TRBJ1-3,-,TGTGCCAGCAGCTTGGGGGCAAACACCATATATTTT,CASSLGANTIYF
TRBV27,-,TRBJ1-4,-,TGTGCCAGCAGTTTTCCAGGAAACGAAAAACTGTTTTTT,CASSFPGNEKLFF
TRBV18,once,TRBJ2-3,-,TGTGCCAGCTCACCACGGGAGGGGGATAGCACAGATACGCAGTATTTT,CASSPREGDSTDTQYF
TRBV28,-,TRBJ2-1,-,TGTGCCAGCAGTTTGGAGAGAGCGTACAATGAGCAGTTCTTC,CASSLERAYNEQFF
TRBV5-1,-,TRBJ1-5,-,TGCGCCAGCAGCTTGGGCACCCGGGATCAGCCCCAGCATTTT,CASSLGTRDQPQHF
TRBV4-1,-,TRBJ2-2,TRBD2,TGCGCCAGCAGCCAAGTGGCGGGGGCGAACACCGGGGAGCTGTTTTTT,CASSQVAGANTGELFF
TRBV2,-,TRBJ1-2,TRBD1,TGTGCCAGCAGCCGCGGGACAGGGGGAGGCTATGGCTACACCTTC,CASSRGTGGGYGYTF
TRBV4-1,once,TRBJ2-7,TRBD2,TGCGCCAGCAGCCAAGACCGATCGGGACTAGCTGGAGAGCAGTACTTC,CASSQDRSGLAGEQYF
TRBV15,-,TRBJ2-5,-,TGTGCCACCAGCAGAGAGGCGAGCGGACCTAAAGAGACCCAGTACTTC,CATSREASGPKETQYF
TRBV9,-,TRBJ2-7,-,TGTGCCAGCAGCGAGGGAGGCGCTGGGTACGAGCAGTACTTC,CASSEGGAGYEQYF
TRBV6-5,once,TRBJ2-5,-,TGTGCCAGCAGTCAGGACAGCCCTATCACAGAGACCCAGTACTTC,CASSQDSPITETQYF
TRBV30,-,TRBJ2-1,-,TGTGCCTGGAGTGTAGGGGGGGTGAGCAATGAGCAGTTCTTC,CAWSVGGVSNEQFF